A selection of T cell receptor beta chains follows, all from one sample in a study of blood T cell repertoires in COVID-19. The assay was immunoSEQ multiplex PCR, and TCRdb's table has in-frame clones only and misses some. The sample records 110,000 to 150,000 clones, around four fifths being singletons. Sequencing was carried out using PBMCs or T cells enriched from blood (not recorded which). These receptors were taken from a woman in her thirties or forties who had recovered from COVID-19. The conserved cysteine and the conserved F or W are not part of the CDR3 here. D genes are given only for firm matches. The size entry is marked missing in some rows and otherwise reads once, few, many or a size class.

ASRGTGGAHIRNGYT	TRBD1	-	TRBV2	TRBJ1-2	15
ASSLESQNT	-	-	TRBV7-9	TRBJ1-2	9
ATGERGHSYEQY	-	few	TRBV15	TRBJ2-7	12
ASSTPGGDEQF	-	-	TRBV19	TRBJ2-1	11
ASRTGATLNTEAF	TRBD1	-	TRBV27	TRBJ1-1	13
AATGDSHTGELF	TRBD1	-	TRBV30	TRBJ2-2	12
ASSEGLAGGIDTQY	TRBD2	-	TRBV10-2	TRBJ2-3	14
ASSLDQPSDSPLH	-	-	TRBV5-1	TRBJ1-6	13
SARGNGYT	-	-	TRBV20-1	TRBJ1-2	8
ASSSTSGRAVETQY	TRBD2	-	TRBV19	TRBJ2-5	14
ASSRATGSGGKLF	TRBD2	-	TRBV5-1	TRBJ2-2	13
ASSSQETQY	-	-	TRBV28	TRBJ2-5	9
ASSPQGYEQY	-	-	TRBV14	TRBJ2-7	10
ASSIDPVNYGYT	-	-	TRBV19	TRBJ1-2	12
ASSFTATNEKLF	-	-	TRBV27	TRBJ1-4	12
ASSQGSLGGSPLH	-	-	TRBV4-1	TRBJ1-6	13
ASSQDLSGSQPQH	-	-	TRBV3-1/TRBV3-2	TRBJ1-5	13
ASGDRVTSYEQF	TRBD1	-	TRBV2	TRBJ2-1	12
AWALGVGYT	-	once	TRBV30	TRBJ1-2	9
SVDPGTYEQY	-	-	TRBV29-1	TRBJ2-7	10
ATSGLSSGHNNEQF	TRBD2	once	TRBV15	TRBJ2-1	14
ASSLRGETQY	-	-	TRBV7-9	TRBJ2-5	10
ASSQAGGNQPQH	-	-	TRBV3-1/TRBV3-2	TRBJ1-5	12
ASSQLSWTGATNTEAF	TRBD1	few	TRBV14	TRBJ1-1	16
ASSSYRDTVYGYT	-	-	TRBV13	TRBJ1-2	13
ASSQEGGNQPQH	-	-	TRBV27	TRBJ1-5	12
ASSNSGQVTGELF	-	-	TRBV21-1	TRBJ2-2	13
SVEMGPDSSGGKSTDTQY	TRBD2	-	TRBV29-1	TRBJ2-3	18
ASSPNAHSYEQY	-	-	TRBV11-2	TRBJ2-7	12
ASSHPDRAAQY	TRBD1	-	TRBV12-3/TRBV12-4	TRBJ2-5	11
ASSQLQGDTGELF	TRBD1	-	TRBV4-1	TRBJ2-2	13
ASSMSSGNTIY	-	-	TRBV7-9	TRBJ1-3	11
ASSQDSGGFQETQY	TRBD2	-	TRBV3-1/TRBV3-2	TRBJ2-5	14
AWSGSSGEGYT	-	-	TRBV30	TRBJ1-2	11
ASSLGTQRGYNEQF	TRBD2	-	TRBV27	TRBJ2-1	14
ASSPDSNSPLH	-	-	TRBV4-1	TRBJ1-6	11
ASSLLRVNTEAF	-	once	TRBV7-8	TRBJ1-1	12
ASSSGLAGVVDEQF	TRBD2	-	TRBV7-7	TRBJ2-1	14
ATSGRTGYTGELF	TRBD1	once	TRBV15	TRBJ2-2	13
ASSGGSGSGTDTQY	TRBD2	-	TRBV6-1	TRBJ2-3	14
ASSLSIGNYYGYT	-	once	TRBV27	TRBJ1-2	13
ASSLMGLLEDTQY	-	-	TRBV11-2	TRBJ2-3	13
ATSTVGGSTNEKLF	-	-	TRBV15	TRBJ1-4	14
ATSPGLGGGNEQF	TRBD2	-	TRBV15	TRBJ2-1	13
ASSPRSGNDYEQY	-	-	TRBV4-2	TRBJ2-7	13
ASSIQGGGTDTQY	-	-	TRBV19	TRBJ2-3	13